These 22 T cell receptor beta chains were all obtained from the same sample, sequenced in a study of radiation and T cells in renal cell carcinoma. Time point given: blood 4 weeks post-SBRT, at nephrectomy. Sample treatment: 15 Gy SBRT to primary tumor, nephrectomy 4 weeks later. Assay used: immunoSEQ multiplex PCR; TCRdb lists only in-frame clones, some missing. Of some 150,000 clones listed, 65% to 90% were seen once; the top ten hold less than 20%. This material consisted of blood, taken from a patient whose treatment included radiotherapy and nephrectomy. Every receptor here comes from a woman aged 45-59 years with renal cell carcinoma.

J is TRBJ1-5 and V is TRBV6-5; D is uncertain. CDR1 is MNHEY and CDR2 is SVGAGI in the germline V gene. Trimming left V 3 bases short and J 4 bases short, with 7 bases between. There are 13 residues in the CDR3. The CDR3 reads CASSYDGNQPQHF. The CDR3 nucleotides are TGTGCCAGCAGTTATGACGGGAATCAGCCCCAGCATTTT.

The chain recombines TRBV6-5 with TRBJ1-5, with D unclear. Germline CDR1 MNHEY, CDR2 SVGAGI. With 2 bases removed from V and 0 bases from J, the gap between germline ends came to 8 bases. This CDR3 is built from 15 residues. The DNA of the CDR3 is TGTGCCAGCAGTTACAGGAGCGGTAGCAATCAGCCCCAGCATTTT. It encodes CASSYRSGSNQPQHF.

This chain joins TRBV29-1 and TRBJ2-1; 8 bases are shared with TRBD2. After removal of 2 bases from V and 9 bases from J, the junction contained 9 bases not matched to a gene. The CDR3 has 14 amino acids. The germline gives CDR1 SQVTM, CDR2 ANQGSEA. The CDR3 nucleotides are TGCAGCGTTGAAATGGTAGCGGGGTTAGGTGAGCAGTTCTTC. Its translation: CSVEMVAGLGEQFF.

The J gene is TRBJ2-5, the V gene TRBV4-3, with D uncertain. The V end lost 0 bases, the J end lost 2 bases, and 1 base lay between the germline ends. The CDR3 runs to 12 residues. The germline V gene has CDR1 LGHNA and CDR2 YSLEER. In nucleotides, the CDR3 is TGCGCCAGCAGCCAAGATCAAGAGACCCAGTACTTC. Encoded protein: CASSQDQETQYF.

The sample holds a few counts of this clone. The CDR3 DNA reads as TGTGCCAGTAGTGTCGGGACAGGGACTCCCTACGAGCAGTACTTC. Translated, it gives CASSVGTGTPYEQYF. The chain uses TRBV19 and TRBJ2-7; TRBD1 agrees at 9 bases. Germline lookup yields CDR1 LNHDA and CDR2 SQIVND (reference sequence). The CDR3 runs to 15 residues. V gave up 5 bases and J gave up 2 bases; unmatched junction bases: 7. Filled out from reference TRBV19 and TRBJ2-7, the complete variable domain reads DGGITQSPKYLFRKEGQNVTLSCEQNLNHDAMYWYRQDPGQGLRLIYYSQIVNDFQKGDIAEGYSVSREKKESFPLTVTSAQKNPTAFYLCASSVGTGTPYEQYFGPGTRLTVT.

V and J are TRBV7-2 and TRBJ2-3; the D gene is possibly TRBD2 (6 bases). The CDR3 consists of 16 residues. Trimming stripped 0 bases from V and 0 bases from J, with 10 bases between. Germline CDR1 reads SGHTA; CDR2 reads FQGNSA. The DNA of the CDR3 is TGTGCCAGCAGCTTAGCGGGGGGAGTGAGCACAGATACGCAGTATTTT. Its protein product is CASSLAGGVSTDTQYF. Variable domain in full (rest from reference TRBV7-2 and TRBJ2-3): GAGVSQSPSNKVTEKGKDVELRCDPISGHTALYWYRQSLGQGLEFLIYFQGNSAPDKSGLPSDRFSAERTGGSVSTLTIQRTQQEDSAVYLCASSLAGGVSTDTQYFGPGTRLTVL.

As DNA, the CDR3 is TGCAGCGGTGGCAGGGTCGGCGGCGAGCAGTACTTC. Translated: CSGGRVGGEQYF. This chain uses TRBV29-1 with TRBJ2-7; TRBD1 is a possible D gene (5 bases). Germline V gene sequence: CDR1 SQVTM, CDR2 ANQGSEA. This CDR3 comprises 12 residues. Trimming removed 7 bases from V and 6 bases from J, with 16 bases in between.

The V call is TRBV5-1, the J call TRBJ1-1; perhaps TRBD1 as D (6 bases). The CDR3 covers 16 residues. V shed 2 bases and J shed 0 bases, with 14 bases lying between them. The germline V gene has CDR1 SGHRS and CDR2 YFSETQ. CDR3 sequence reads: CASSFLAGTLNTEAFF. The CDR3 DNA is TGCGCCAGCAGCTTCCTGGCTGGGACACTGAACACTGAAGCTTTCTTT.

This rearrangement joins TRBV11-2 to TRBJ2-7; 7 nucleotides line up with TRBD2. The CDR3 totals 14 residues. The V segment lost 5 bases and the J segment 5 bases; nucleotides outside the gene matches: 9. Germline V gene sequence: CDR1 SGHAT, CDR2 FQNNGV. CDR3 amino acids: CASSRTGGLDEQYF. CDR3 sequence (DNA): TGTGCCAGCAGCAGGACGGGGGGACTCGACGAGCAGTACTTC. Together with reference TRBV11-2 and TRBJ2-7, the CDR3 gives the full variable domain: EAGVAQSPRYKIIEKRQSVAFWCNPISGHATLYWYQQILGQGPKLLIQFQNNGVVDDSQLPKDRFSAERLKGVDSTLKIQPAKLEDSAVYLCASSRTGGLDEQYFGPGTRLTVT.

V gene TRBV9 combines with J gene TRBJ2-3; 7 bases fit TRBD2. The CDR3 loop spans 14 amino acids. V lost 4 bases, J lost 6 bases, and 8 bases stayed unmatched. In germline, CDR1 is SGDLS, CDR2 YYNGEE. This chain's CDR3 is CASSPWSGVDTQYF. CDR3 bases: TGTGCCAGCAGCCCCTGGAGCGGGGTCGATACGCAGTATTTT.

The chain has TRBV27 and TRBJ2-7, with D maybe TRBD1 (6 bases). The CDR3 totals 13 residues. V lost 5 bases and J 2 bases, leaving 10 bases between the germline ends. Germline CDR1 is MNHEY and CDR2 is SMNVEV (reference sequence). The CDR3 spells CASSPDRTYEQYF. DNA of the CDR3: TGTGCCAGCAGTCCTGACAGGACCTACGAGCAGTACTTC.

V gene TRBV28 combines with J gene TRBJ1-1; no firm D call. Germline V gene data show CDR1 as MDHEN and CDR2 as SYDVKM. Trimming took off 4 bases at V and 7 bases at J, with 13 bases between the two ends. The CDR3 covers 13 residues. CDR3 protein: CASSSTNQDEAFF. CDR3 in DNA: TGTGCCAGCAGTTCTACAAACCAAGATGAAGCTTTCTTT.

The chain employs TRBV7-2 and TRBJ2-3; no reliable D call. The CDR3 consists of 14 residues. The germline CDR1 and CDR2 sequences are SGHTA and FQGNSA. V lost 4 bases and J 6 bases, leaving 14 bases between the germline ends. The CDR3 spells CASSSKIITDTQYF. CDR3 in DNA: TGTGCCAGCAGCTCGAAAATTATCACCGATACGCAGTATTTT.

This clone occurred a few times. V and J are TRBV18 and TRBJ1-1, with D hard to call. The V gene lost 3 bases and the J gene lost 1 base, with 6 bases spanning the gap. CDR3 length: 13 residues. Germline-derived CDR1 and CDR2 are KGHSH and LQKENI. CDR3 region: CASSPEANTEAFF. CDR3 nucleotide sequence: TGTGCCAGCTCACCGGAGGCGAACACTGAAGCTTTCTTT. Using reference TRBV18 and TRBJ1-1 for the parts outside the CDR3, the full variable domain is NAGVMQNPRHLVRRRGQEARLRCSPMKGHSHVYWYRQLPEEGLKFMVYLQKENIIDESGMPKERFSAEFPKEGPSILRIQQVVRGDSAAYFCASSPEANTEAFFGQGTRLTVV.

The J gene is TRBJ1-1, the V gene TRBV4-1; D ambiguous. CDR3 length: 15 amino acids. V was cut by 1 base and J by 0 bases, with 9 bases left in between. Germline-derived CDR1 and CDR2 are MGHRA and YSYEKL. The CDR3 DNA is TGCGCCAGCAGCCAAGTCCAGGCATTGAACACTGAAGCTTTCTTT. It translates to CASSQVQALNTEAFF.

V is TRBV7-9 and J is TRBJ2-6; D ambiguous. The length of the CDR3 is 16 residues. The germline gives CDR1 SEHNR, CDR2 FQNEAQ (reference sequence). Trimming took 5 bases from V and 1 from J, leaving 12 bases between them. CDR3 bases: TGTGCCAGCAGCCGAATCGCCAGATCTGGGGCCAACGTCCTGACTTTC. Encoded protein: CASSRIARSGANVLTF.

This rearrangement joins TRBV9 to TRBJ1-4; the match to TRBD1 covers 7 bases. This CDR3 spans 15 amino acids. Germline CDR1 and CDR2: SGDLS and YYNGEE. With V trimmed by 3 bases and J by 5 bases, 7 bases remained unmatched. The CDR3 bases are TGTGCCAGCAGCGCTACCGGGACAGAAAATGAAAAACTGTTTTTT. Encoded protein: CASSATGTENEKLFF.

The chain joins TRBV7-2 to TRBJ2-1; no reliable D call. CDR3 size: 15 residues. CDR1 SGHTA and CDR2 FQGNSA come from the germline V gene. The V and J ends lost 5 bases and 1 base respectively, with 12 bases between them. CDR3 sequence reads: CASSRGLGSYNEQFF. The CDR3, as DNA: TGTGCCAGCAGCCGTGGGTTGGGGTCCTACAATGAGCAGTTCTTC.

The rearrangement links TRBV5-4 to TRBJ1-2, with 7 positions matching TRBD1. After removal of 0 bases from V and 0 bases from J, the junction contained 5 bases not matched to a gene. CDR1 is SGHNT and CDR2 is YYREEE in the germline V gene (reference sequence). The CDR3 has 16 residues. The CDR3 DNA reads TGTGCCAGCAGCTTGGGACAGGGCACCTCTAACTATGGCTACACCTTC. Amino acids: CASSLGQGTSNYGYTF.

The chain combines TRBV28 with TRBJ1-3; possible D gene TRBD1, 6 bases. CDR1 is MDHEN, CDR2 SYDVKM, per germline. The CDR3 is 14 residues long. V lost 7 bases to trimming and J lost 2 bases, with 12 bases between them. CDR3 region: CASNLQGTGNTIYF. DNA of the CDR3: TGTGCCAGCAACCTACAGGGAACTGGAAACACCATATATTTT.

The chain joins TRBV23-1 to TRBJ2-7; no firm D call. TRBV23-1 is identified as an open reading frame with a role that is uncertain. V was clipped by 10 bases and J by 4 bases, with 20 bases between them. The CDR3 length is 14 residues. This CDR3 is CATIPPGASYEQYF. The CDR3 coding sequence is TGCGCCACCATCCCGCCAGGAGCTTCTTACGAGCAGTACTTC.

The chain employs TRBV27 and TRBJ2-5; 11 bases match TRBD2. Germline-derived CDR1 and CDR2 are MNHEY and SMNVEV (reference sequence). CDR3 size: 15 residues. The trim removed 6 bases at V and 2 bases at J, leaving 5 bases unmatched. This chain's CDR3 is CASSRGTSGQETQYF. In nucleotides, the CDR3 is TGTGCCAGCAGCCGAGGGACTAGCGGACAAGAGACCCAGTACTTC.